A single sample gave rise to the 25 T cell receptor beta chains below, sequenced in a study of tumor-infiltrating lymphocytes in oesophageal squamous cell carcinoma. Via MiXCR, TCRdb re-called the PCR reads, giving one row per CDR3 protein. The sample includes 9,000 or so distinct CDR3 sequences, around three fifths of them seen just once. The material sequenced was esophageal tumor tissue. The receptor set was obtained from a female donor with esophageal squamous cell carcinoma.

The chain couples TRBV6-1 to TRBJ2-7, with 7 bases identical to TRBD2. The ends lost 5 bases at V and 0 bases at J; junction bases unmatched: 10. The length of the CDR3 is 16 residues. CDR1 is MNHNS and CDR2 is SASEGT in the germline V gene. CDR3 DNA sequence: TGTGCCAGCAGTAGGACCGGGACTACGAGCTCCTACGAGCAGTACTTC. It translates to CASSRTGTTSSYEQYF.

The CDR3 DNA follows: TGTGCCAGCAGCCAGGGCGGCTACGAGCAGTACTTC. Translating it yields CASSQGGYEQYF. The chain has TRBV7-8 and TRBJ2-1; a weak D match, TRBD1 (5 bases). The closer fit of TRBJ2-7 to the DNA end suggests the J call may be wrong. In germline, CDR1 is SGHVS, CDR2 FQNEAQ. CDR3 length equals 12 residues.

Concerning this clonotype itself: Mismatch with germline at one junction end may stem from a read error. DNA of the CDR3: TGTGCCACTCACCGGGACAGGCTGCATAATTCACCCCTCCACTTC. It codes for CATHRDRLHNSPLHF. This chain uses TRBV7-8 with TRBJ2-7; 8 nucleotides agree with TRBD1. This CDR3 contains 15 residues. Germline V gives CDR1 SGHVS, CDR2 FQNEAQ. Together with reference TRBV7-8 and TRBJ2-7, the CDR3 gives the full variable domain: GAGVSQSPRYKVAKRGQDVALRCDPISGHVSLFWYQQALGQGPEFLTYFQNEAQLDKSGLPSDRFFAERPEGSVSTLKIQRTQQEDSAVYLCATHRDRLHNSPLHFGPGTRLTVT.

This sequence joins TRBV27 and TRBJ2-5, with 9 bases fitting TRBD1. Germline CDR1 and CDR2: MNHEY and SMNVEV (reference sequence). Trimming cost V 4 bases and J 4 bases; bases outside gene matches: 4. The CDR3 is 14 amino acids. CDR3 DNA: TGTGCCAGCAGTTCATCGGGACAGGGAGAGACCCAGTACTTC. Protein: CASSSSGQGETQYF.

The J gene is TRBJ1-2, the V gene TRBV7-4; a possible D gene is TRBD2 (6 bases). The DNA end favors TRBJ2-7, so the J call may be wrong. The CDR3 runs to 13 residues. CDR1 and CDR2 from the germline V gene are SGHVT and SQSDAQ. The CDR3 loop reads CASSLVRGSEQYF. The DNA for the CDR3 is TGTGCCAGCAGCTTAGTGCGGGGTAGCGAGCAGTACTTC.

The table lists this clonotype with a few counts. The chain carries TRBV18 and TRBJ2-2; TRBD2 is a possible D gene (5 bases). V was trimmed by 3 bases and J by 7 bases, leaving 12 bases between them. The CDR3 is 14 amino acids. Germline V lookup: CDR1 KGHSH, CDR2 LQKENI. Here the CDR3 DNA reads TGTGCCAGCTCACCGAACTCCCGGGGCGGGGAGCTGTTTTTT. Translating it yields CASSPNSRGGELFF.

In regard to this clonotype: It is likely a read error, because the conserved phenylalanine at the end of the CDR3 is missing. Because the CDR3's place on the DNA is in doubt, the DNA is left out and the CDR3 is given as listed by TCRdb. The rearrangement joins TRBV12-3 or TRBV12-4 to TRBJ2-6; TRBD2 was called by the table and not checked on the DNA. The CDR3 spans 8 amino acids, including both terminal residues. The CDR3: CASSGTSG.

This sequence joins TRBV11-1 and TRBJ2-6, with unresolved D. Gene TRBJ2-5 matches the end of the DNA better, so the J call may be wrong. The germline V gene encodes CDR1 SGHAT and CDR2 FQDESV (reference sequence). There are 11 residues in the CDR3. The CDR3 here is CASSSGETQYF. CDR3 coding DNA: TGTGCCAGCAGCTCTGGGGAGACCCAGTACTTC.

The CDR3 protein is CASSYSKQTPLHF. CDR3 coding DNA: TGTGCCAGCAGTTACTCGAAACAGACACCCCTCCACTTT. This rearrangement joins TRBV6-2 or TRBV6-3 to TRBJ1-6; D is unresolved. Trimming pared 0 bases from V and 11 bases from J, leaving 8 bases between. This CDR3 has 13 amino acids. CDR1 and CDR2 from the germline V gene are MNHEY and SVGEGT.

This clonotype was seen a handful of times. This may come from a read error, since a much larger clone is one base off. This chain uses TRBV10-1 with TRBJ2-5, with TRBD2 matching over 7 bases. CDR3 size: 14 residues. The V gene end was trimmed by 2 bases and the J gene end by 11 bases; junction bases not matched to a gene: 11. In germline, CDR1 is WNHNN, CDR2 SYGVQD (reference sequence). The CDR3 region has the DNA TGCGCCAGCAGTGAGACGATGGCTAGCGGATGGCAGTACTTC. Its protein product is CASSETMASGWQYF.

In this sample, this clonotype is medium-sized. The chain employs TRBV5-4 and TRBJ2-1, with 7 bases identical to TRBD1. V shed 2 bases, J shed 9 bases, and the junction held 8 bases outside the gene matches. This CDR3 has 14 residues. Looked up from germline, CDR1 is SGHNT and CDR2 is YYREEE (reference sequence). CDR3: CASSFRGGRSEQFF. The CDR3 nucleotides read TGTGCCAGCAGCTTTCGAGGGGGCCGGAGTGAGCAGTTCTTC.

By proportion, this clonotype is medium-sized (0.01 to 0.1%). The chain uses TRBV7-9 and TRBJ2-5; TRBD2 aligns across 7 bases. V gave up 6 bases and J gave up 2 bases; unmatched junction bases: 6. The CDR3 is 14 residues long. The V gene's germline CDR1 is SEHNR and CDR2 FQNEAQ (reference sequence). CDR3: CASRKTSAQETQYF. CDR3 bases: TGTGCCAGCAGGAAAACTAGCGCTCAAGAGACCCAGTACTTC.

This clonotype was found many times. The CDR3 ends on some other residue instead of the conserved phenylalanine or tryptophan, so this is likely a read error. The DNA is omitted, as the CDR3 cannot be located on it reliably, and the CDR3 follows TCRdb's listing. The CDR3 is CASSLNRTGDPNYGYTFGS. The chain has TRBV11-3 and TRBJ2-7; no check of the table's D call, TRBD1, against the DNA was made. The germline CDR1 and CDR2 sequences are SGHNT and YENEEA. With termini counted, the CDR3 has 19 amino acids.

This clonotype was found once. The V gene is TRBV28, the J gene TRBJ2-7; 7 bases map to TRBD1. Matching the DNA end better, TRBJ2-1 makes the J call doubtful. Germline CDR1 MDHEN, CDR2 SYDVKM. CDR3 length: 13 residues. CDR3 DNA: TGTGCCAGCAGGACAGGGATCTACAATGAGCAGTTCTTC. Its translation: CASRTGIYNEQFF.

The CDR3 DNA reads as TGTGCCAGCAGTTCCGGGGAGAGCTCCTACGAGCAGTACTTC. Amino acids: CASSSGESSYEQYF. V usage is TRBV27 and J usage is TRBJ2-3; perhaps TRBD2 as D (5 bases). The tail of the sequence fits TRBJ2-7 better, so the J call may be wrong. Germline CDR1 MNHEY, CDR2 SMNVEV (reference sequence). The CDR3 has 14 amino acids.

The genes are TRBV6-4 and TRBJ2-5; D unresolved. The CDR3 is made up of 13 amino acids. The V gene lost 5 bases and the J gene lost 1 base, with 8 bases spanning the gap. Germline loops: CDR1 MRHNA, CDR2 SNTAGT. The CDR3 loop is CASSMNSQETQYF. The CDR3, as DNA: TGTGCCAGCAGTATGAATAGCCAAGAGACCCAGTACTTC.

This clonotype came up a few times. V usage is TRBV7-2 and J usage is TRBJ2-5; no definite D call. The DNA end is more similar to TRBJ2-1, so the J call may be wrong. There are 14 residues in the CDR3. The germline V gene has CDR1 SGHTA and CDR2 FQGNSA. The CDR3 here is CASSLEQIYNEQFF. For the CDR3, the DNA is TGTGCCAGCAGCTTAGAACAGATATACAATGAGCAGTTCTTC.

The chain is built from TRBV6-8 and TRBJ2-3; TRBD2 matches at 8 bases. The CDR3 length is 15 residues. Germline CDR1 is MNHGY and CDR2 is SAAAGT. Trimming at V came to 8 bases and at J to 3 bases, leaving 10 bases not matched to a gene. CDR3 bases: TGTGCCAGCGGTAGAACTAGCGGAGATACAGATACGCAGTATTTT. It translates to CASGRTSGDTDTQYF.

The V call is TRBV7-7, the J call TRBJ2-1, with TRBD2 matching 10 bases. The CDR3 is made up of 16 amino acids. Germline V gene data show CDR1 as SSHAT and CDR2 as FNYEAQ (reference sequence). Losses at the gene ends were 1 base for V and 7 bases for J; bases not matched to a gene: 7. Written as DNA, the CDR3 is TGTGCCAGCAGCTTAGTCCTAGCGGGAGCTCGAAATGAGCAGTTCTTC. This codes for CASSLVLAGARNEQFF.

In this sample, this clonotype turned up a few times. The chain recombines TRBV10-3 with TRBJ2-1, with 11 bases identical to TRBD1. The DNA end is a closer match to TRBJ2-7, so the J assignment may be wrong. Germline CDR1 is ENHRY and CDR2 is SYGVKD. The CDR3 has 16 amino acids. The CDR3 DNA follows: TGTGCCATCAGTTCATCCGGGACAGGGGGTTCCTACGAGCAGTACTTC. Translation: CAISSSGTGGSYEQYF.

In its sample, this clonotype was seen once. The J gene is TRBJ2-2, the V gene TRBV11-3, with TRBD1 identical over 12 bases. Germline V gene data show CDR1 as SGHNT and CDR2 as YENEEA. J gave up 2 bases and V 5 bases, and 6 bases lay outside the gene matches. This CDR3 is built from 17 residues. CDR3 coding DNA: TGTGCCAGCAGCAGCCGGGACAGGGGGCCAAACACCGGGGAGCTGTTTTTT. Encoded protein: CASSSRDRGPNTGELFF.

This clonotype was observed many times. The rearrangement uses TRBV7-9 and TRBJ1-2, with 7 positions matching TRBD1. With 1 base clipped from V and 5 bases from J, the junction kept 4 bases outside the gene matches. The CDR3 runs 14 residues. Germline V gives CDR1 SEHNR, CDR2 FQNEAQ (reference sequence). CDR3 sequence: CASSLDGTVYGYTF. The CDR3 DNA reads as TGTGCCAGCAGCTTAGACGGGACAGTGTATGGCTACACCTTC.

This clonotype has only a few counts. The V gene is TRBV7-6, the J gene TRBJ1-4; 7 bases map to TRBD1. Germline loops: CDR1 SGHVS, CDR2 FNYEAQ. J gave up 0 bases and V 4 bases, and 2 bases lay outside the gene matches. There are 15 residues in the CDR3. CDR3 in DNA: TGTGCCAGCAGCTCCGGGACAGCAACTAATGAAAAACTGTTTTTT. Amino acids: CASSSGTATNEKLFF.

The V and J genes are TRBV6-6 and TRBJ2-5; D is possibly TRBD2 (6 bases). Near its end, the DNA agrees better with TRBJ2-1, so the J call may be wrong. The CDR3 is 15 residues long. Per germline, CDR1 MNHNY and CDR2 SVGAGI (reference sequence). The CDR3, as DNA: TGTGCCAGCAGTTACTTCCGGGACTCGGTGATTGAGCAGTTCTTC. Amino acids: CASSYFRDSVIEQFF.

CDR3 loop: CASSPGTVGLEQYF. The CDR3 DNA follows: TGTGCCAGCAGCCCCGGGACAGTCGGCCTCGAGCAGTACTTC. This chain links TRBV6-5 with TRBJ2-4, with 7 bases matching TRBD1. The J call may be wrong; the DNA end is better matched by TRBJ2-7. Germline V gene data show CDR1 as MNHEY and CDR2 as SVGAGI. This CDR3 is 14 amino acids long.